These 18 T cell receptor beta chains were all obtained from the same sample, sequenced in a study of T cells after posttransplantation cyclophosphamide. Busulfan-fludarabine conditioning, marrow transplant, and cyclophosphamide on days +3 and +4 were administered. The table came from immunoSEQ multiplex PCR; TCRdb's copy has only in-frame clones and leaves some out. This set yields about 14,000 clones and no singletons; the top ten hold 23%. The sequences come from PBMCs, collected around 1,100 days after allogeneic stem cell transplant with posttransplant cyclophosphamide. These receptors all come from a female patient aged 40 to 55 who received an allogeneic stem cell transplant from a related donor, was CMV-positive, and had no GVHD. Some T cells may be graft donor cells.

This clone was seen ten or more times. This chain joins TRBV27 and TRBJ1-6, with D unclear. The germline CDR1 and CDR2 sequences are MNHEY and SMNVEV (reference sequence). Trimming pared 4 bases from V and 2 bases from J, leaving 9 bases between. The CDR3 is 15 residues long. The CDR3 sequence is CASSWAMAYNSPLHF. As DNA, the CDR3 is TGTGCCAGCAGTTGGGCGATGGCCTATAATTCACCCCTCCACTTT.

V usage is TRBV6-5 and J usage is TRBJ2-1, with 13 bases that match TRBD2. CDR1 is MNHEY and CDR2 is SVGAGI in the germline V gene. The V and J ends lost 6 bases and 6 bases, in that order; junction bases with no gene match: 5. The CDR3 length is 15 residues. The CDR3 DNA follows: TGTGCCAGCAGCCCACTAGCGGGGGGGCGCAATGAGCAGTTCTTC. Its translation: CASSPLAGGRNEQFF.

This clone was detected ten times or more. This chain joins TRBV29-1 and TRBJ1-1; TRBD1 agrees at 8 bases. The trim removed 7 bases at V and 12 bases at J, leaving 7 bases unmatched. This CDR3 region has 10 residues. The V gene's germline CDR1 is SQVTM and CDR2 ANQGSEA. CDR3: CSAGTGGTFF. Written as DNA, the CDR3 is TGCAGCGCCGGGACAGGAGGGACTTTCTTT.

This clone has ten or more counts. The V gene is TRBV2, the J gene TRBJ2-1; the match to TRBD2 covers 7 bases. J gave up 3 bases and V 7 bases, and 6 bases lay outside the gene matches. The CDR3 covers 14 residues. Germline CDR1 and CDR2: SNHLY and FYNNEI. In DNA form, the CDR3 reads TGTGCCAGCACATTTAGCGGGTTCTACAATGAGCAGTTCTTC. Translated: CASTFSGFYNEQFF. Full variable domain (missing parts from reference TRBV2 and TRBJ2-1): EPEVTQTPSHQVTQMGQEVILRCVPISNHLYFYWYRQILGQKVEFLVSFYNNEISEKSEIFDDQFSVERPDGSNFTLKIRSTKLEDSAMYFCASTFSGFYNEQFFGPGTRLTVL.

The chain employs TRBV9 and TRBJ2-5, with a weak D call TRBD1 (5 bases). Trimming took off 3 bases at V and 6 bases at J, with 15 bases between the two ends. The CDR3 is 14 amino acids. Germline V gene sequence: CDR1 SGDLS, CDR2 YYNGEE. CDR3 bases: TGTGCCAGCAGCGCCTCAGGGTGGGAAAAGACCCAGTACTTC. It encodes CASSASGWEKTQYF.

This clone was counted many times. V gene TRBV15 combines with J gene TRBJ1-4; weak D call: TRBD1 (6 bases). The CDR3 extends over 15 amino acids. V shed 1 base and J shed 4 bases, with 10 bases lying between them. The germline CDR1 and CDR2 sequences are LNHNV and YYDKDF (reference sequence). This CDR3 is CATSRGTGLNEKLFF. CDR3 coding DNA: TGTGCCACCAGCAGAGGCACAGGGCTTAATGAAAAACTGTTTTTT.

This clone was counted ten times or more. The V call is TRBV15, the J call TRBJ2-3, with 9 bases lining up with TRBD1. V lost 1 base and J lost 5; bases outside the gene matches: 13. From germline, CDR1 is LNHNV and CDR2 YYDKDF (reference sequence). This CDR3 is built from 18 residues. The DNA for the CDR3 is TGTGCCACCAGCAGAGGGGCCGGGACAGGGAGTTTTGTAGATACGCAGTATTTT. This gives the protein CATSRGAGTGSFVDTQYF.

The V call is TRBV4-3, the J call TRBJ1-3; D is uncertain. The CDR3 totals 14 residues. Per the germline V gene, CDR1 is LGHNA and CDR2 is YSLEER. Deletions cut 1 base from V and 3 bases from J, with 7 bases between. The CDR3 region has the DNA TGCGCCAGCAGCCAAGTCGGGGTTGGAAACACCATATATTTT. This gives the protein CASSQVGVGNTIYF.

This clone has at least ten counts. The CDR3 here is CASNPSGGMTDTQYF. DNA of the CDR3: TGTGCCAGTAATCCTAGCGGGGGGATGACAGATACGCAGTATTTT. The chain uses TRBV19 and TRBJ2-3, with 11 bases that match TRBD2. J gave up 3 bases and V 7 bases, and 6 bases lay outside the gene matches. The length of the CDR3 is 15 residues. Germline CDR1 is LNHDA and CDR2 is SQIVND (reference sequence).

This clone was counted at least ten times. The chain couples TRBV5-1 to TRBJ2-1, with 12 bases fitting TRBD2. Trimming cost V 3 bases and J 9 bases; bases outside gene matches: 7. The CDR3 totals 15 residues. Germline-derived CDR1 and CDR2 are SGHRS and YFSETQ. The CDR3 protein is CASSSTSGGIGEQFF. For the CDR3, the DNA is TGCGCCAGCAGCTCGACTAGCGGGGGAATTGGTGAGCAGTTCTTC.

Ten or more counts support this clone. This chain uses TRBV5-1 with TRBJ2-5; 7 nucleotides line up with TRBD2. This CDR3 contains 14 residues. V trimming: 0 bases; J trimming: 5 bases; junction bases outside the gene matches: 4. CDR1 and CDR2 from the germline V gene are SGHRS and YFSETQ. The CDR3: CASSLAEGGETQYF. CDR3 nucleotide sequence: TGCGCCAGCAGCTTGGCCGAGGGAGGGGAGACCCAGTACTTC.

This clone occurred many times. The chain employs TRBV27 and TRBJ1-5, with 10 positions matching TRBD1. The CDR3 is made up of 14 amino acids. The germline gives CDR1 MNHEY, CDR2 SMNVEV (reference sequence). The J segment lost 2 bases and the V segment lost 10 bases, leaving 5 bases of the junction unmatched. The CDR3 region is CAIAGTGGNQPQHF. Here the CDR3 DNA reads TGTGCCATAGCCGGGACAGGGGGCAATCAGCCCCAGCATTTT.

A few counts support this clone. The rearrangement links TRBV10-3 to TRBJ1-2, with D possibly being TRBD1 (6 bases). Trimming left V 6 bases short and J 4 bases short, with 9 bases between. The CDR3 has 12 residues. In germline, CDR1 is ENHRY, CDR2 SYGVKD. CDR3 amino acids: CAIRQGGYGYTF. The CDR3 DNA is TGTGCCATCAGACAGGGCGGCTATGGCTACACCTTC.

This chain uses TRBV6-1 with TRBJ2-7; D is perhaps TRBD1 (6 bases). V was cut by 6 bases and J by 5 bases, with 20 bases left in between. The CDR3 length is 15 residues. Germline lookup yields CDR1 MNHNS and CDR2 SASEGT. CDR3 loop: CASRGGLSDRNEQYF. The DNA of the CDR3 is TGTGCCAGCAGAGGGGGTCTCTCCGATCGCAACGAGCAGTACTTC.

This clone occurred a few times. The J gene is TRBJ1-1, the V gene TRBV7-9; a possible D gene is TRBD1 (5 bases). Germline CDR1 is SEHNR and CDR2 is FQNEAQ (reference sequence). The length of the CDR3 is 15 residues. The V end lost 2 bases, the J end lost 3 bases, and 13 bases lay between the germline ends. CDR3 in amino acids: CASSLKVVGDTEAFF. DNA of the CDR3: TGTGCCAGCAGCTTAAAAGTGGTAGGGGACACTGAAGCTTTCTTT.

The table lists this clone with a few counts. The chain uses TRBV4-3 and TRBJ1-5; 8 nucleotides line up with TRBD1. CDR1 is LGHNA, CDR2 YSLEER, per germline. This CDR3 comprises 16 residues. The trim removed 1 base at V and 4 bases at J, leaving 6 bases unmatched. The CDR3 bases are TGCGCCAGCAGCCAAGGACAGGGGATTACGAATCAGCCCCAGCATTTT. Translation gives CASSQGQGITNQPQHF.

Only a few counts were recorded for this clone. The gene calls are TRBV19 and TRBJ1-5, with TRBD1 identical over 9 bases. V dropped 0 bases and J dropped 1; count of bases not matched to a gene: 1. CDR3 size: 16 residues. Germline CDR1 reads LNHDA; CDR2 reads SQIVND (reference sequence). CDR3 sequence (DNA): TGTGCCAGTAGTATAGATACAGGGGGCAGCAATCAGCCCCAGCATTTT. The encoded protein is CASSIDTGGSNQPQHF.

There are many counts of this clone. This chain joins TRBV5-1 and TRBJ2-5; perhaps TRBD2 as D (5 bases). The CDR3 has 15 amino acids. Germline V gene lookup returns CDR1 SGHRS and CDR2 YFSETQ. Trimming took off 0 bases at V and 5 bases at J, with 14 bases between the two ends. CDR3 loop: CASSLVDPRGETQYF. The DNA of the CDR3 is TGCGCCAGCAGCTTGGTGGACCCAAGAGGGGAGACCCAGTACTTC.